These 10 T cell receptor beta chains originate from one sample sequenced in a study of blood T cell repertoires in COVID-19 (dated by TCRdb to 2018 to 2020). Receptor amplification or capture employed the immunoSEQ multiplex PCR assay. Sourced from immuneACCESS, this table was stored by TCRdb with only in-frame sequences that have V and J called. A share of the clones is absent; for the studies checked, an unresolved V gene accounts for under half, and the remainder has no known explanation. The sample table shows more than 250,000 clones, and 80% to 90% are seen once. The ten biggest clones cover 8% to 13% of the sample. Sequenced material: PBMCs or T cells enriched from blood (not recorded which). The receptors here all came from a young woman who had recovered from COVID-19.

V gene TRBV7-9 combines with J gene TRBJ2-2; 11 bases match TRBD2. In germline, CDR1 is SEHNR, CDR2 FQNEAQ (reference sequence). The CDR3 has 16 residues. V lost 5 bases, J lost 9 bases, and 11 bases stayed unmatched. The CDR3 DNA is TGTGCCAGCAGCGCCATACTAGCGGGAGCTCCCCGGGAGCTGTTTTTT. Residues: CASSAILAGAPRELFF.

This clone was found a few times. This chain uses TRBV3-1 (or the pseudogene TRBV3-2) with TRBJ1-6; 8 bases agree with TRBD1. Germline V gene data show CDR1 as LGHDT and CDR2 as YNNKEL (reference sequence). CDR3 length equals 14 residues. V shed 6 bases and J 7 bases; nucleotides not matched to a gene: 5. The CDR3 sequence is CASREQGGNSPLHF. Written as DNA, the CDR3 is TGTGCCAGCAGAGAACAGGGGGGGAATTCACCCCTCCACTTT.

The V call is TRBV11-2, the J call TRBJ1-1; no clear D gene. The CDR3 length is 14 residues. Germline assignment: CDR1 SGHAT and CDR2 FQNNGV. Trimming cost V 5 bases and J 0 bases, with 10 bases left between them. The CDR3: CASSRPKLNTEAFF. The CDR3 DNA is TGTGCCAGCAGCCGCCCGAAGCTGAACACTGAAGCTTTCTTT.

This chain connects TRBV19 to TRBJ1-2, with TRBD1 as a possible D gene (6 bases). Germline V CDR1 and CDR2: LNHDA, SQIVND (reference sequence). The CDR3 spans 13 residues. Trimming shortened V by 5 bases and J by 6 bases, and 13 bases separated the two germline ends. This CDR3 reads CASSPTGANGYTF. The CDR3 coding sequence is TGTGCCAGTAGTCCGACAGGTGCTAATGGCTACACCTTC.

The J gene is TRBJ1-1, the V gene TRBV10-1; D is unclear. V was shortened by 3 bases and J by 1 base, with 6 bases between the two germline ends. The CDR3 loop spans 13 amino acids. The germline CDR1 and CDR2 sequences are WNHNN and SYGVQD (reference sequence). CDR3 in DNA: TGCGCCAGCAGTGATATTCCGAACACTGAAGCTTTCTTT. It translates to CASSDIPNTEAFF.

V usage is TRBV2 and J usage is TRBJ2-2, with 7 positions matching TRBD2. J gave up 0 bases and V 4 bases, and 11 bases lay outside the gene matches. This CDR3 comprises 18 residues. Germline CDR1 SNHLY, CDR2 FYNNEI. The CDR3 region is CASSVPVTGTTNTGELFF. The CDR3, as DNA: TGTGCCAGCAGTGTCCCCGTGACGGGGACTACGAACACCGGGGAGCTGTTTTTT.

This clone was picked up one time. The chain has TRBV5-4 and TRBJ2-3; TRBD2 matches at 13 bases. Germline CDR1 and CDR2: SGHNT and YYREEE (reference sequence). Trimming at V came to 1 base and at J to 4 bases, leaving 3 bases not matched to a gene. The CDR3 contains 16 residues. The CDR3 nucleotides read TGTGCCAGCAGCTTGCGGACTAGCGGGGGATCAGATACGCAGTATTTT. Protein product: CASSLRTSGGSDTQYF.

V is TRBV18 and J is TRBJ1-5; D possibly corresponds to TRBD1 (6 bases). CDR1 and CDR2 from the germline V gene are KGHSH and LQKENI. The CDR3 extends over 19 amino acids. Between the trimmed V and J ends, which lost 4 bases and 0 bases, there was a span of 22 bases. The CDR3 nucleotides are TGTGCCAGCTCACTAGGGTCGAGCAGGGGTTCCTATAGCAATCAGCCCCAGCATTTT. Translation: CASSLGSSRGSYSNQPQHF.

The rearrangement links TRBV2 to TRBJ2-2; TRBD1 matches 7 bases. The V and J ends lost 3 bases and 1 base, in that order; junction bases with no gene match: 5. Germline lookup yields CDR1 SNHLY and CDR2 FYNNEI. The CDR3 has 16 residues. This CDR3 reads CASSEVGTENTGELFF. The DNA of the CDR3 is TGTGCCAGCAGTGAGGTGGGGACAGAGAACACCGGGGAGCTGTTTTTT.

This rearrangement joins TRBV2 to TRBJ2-2; 8 bases agree with TRBD1. The germline V gene has CDR1 SNHLY and CDR2 FYNNEI. The CDR3 runs 14 residues. The V segment lost 5 bases and the J segment 6 bases; nucleotides outside the gene matches: 5. CDR3 coding DNA: TGTGCCAGCAGTCGACAGGGGTATTCCGGGGAGCTGTTTTTT. Protein: CASSRQGYSGELFF.